This T cell receptor beta chain was captured by sequencing in a study of T cell changes during pregnancy in multiple sclerosis. Sequencing was performed with immunoSEQ multiplex PCR; in TCRdb, only in-frame clones are kept and a portion is missing. The data contain about 40,000 clones, approximately 88% of them singletons. The receptor comes from a female donor in good health, enrolled as a control in a pregnancy study. The sample here was peripheral blood, taken in the first trimester of pregnancy.

CDR3 nucleotides: TGTGCCAGCTGCCTAAATGGACTTTCAGATACGCAGTATTTT. Protein product: CASCLNGLSDTQYF. The genes are TRBV7-6 and TRBJ2-3; a possible D gene is TRBD2 (5 bases). V lost 8 bases and J 4 bases, leaving 16 bases between the germline ends. CDR3 size: 14 residues. Germline CDR1 SGHVS, CDR2 FNYEAQ.